This TCR beta chain was sequenced during a study of T cell responses to AZD1222 COVID-19 vaccine. Study-wide results and limits: Samples come after the peak T cell response, not at day 14. Compared with day 0, the breadth and depth of the Spike-specific TCR repertoire rose significantly after two doses of AZD1222.

The CDR3 extends over 16 amino acids. V lost 4 bases, J lost 5 bases, and 10 bases stayed unmatched. Germline V gene data show CDR1 as KGHSH and CDR2 as LQKENI. As to this clone: Its specificity is unknown.

Clones were sequenced by immunoSEQ multiplex PCR, and TCRdb holds only the in-frame ones, with some missing. The sample has around 160,000 clones; about 90% are singletons. This material consisted of peripheral blood, taken on day 0 of MenACWY control vaccination. The sequence was obtained from an adult in good health. This chain uses TRBV18 with TRBJ2-1; 8 bases are a match to TRBD1. The CDR3: CASSLLTGARNNEQFF. In DNA, the CDR3 is TGTGCCAGCTCACTCCTGACAGGGGCGAGGAACAATGAGCAGTTCTTC. Full variable domain (remainder filled in from reference TRBV18 and TRBJ2-1): NAGVMQNPRHLVRRRGQEARLRCSPMKGHSHVYWYRQLPEEGLKFMVYLQKENIIDESGMPKERFSAEFPKEGPSILRIQQVVRGDSAAYFCASSLLTGARNNEQFFGPGTRLTVL.